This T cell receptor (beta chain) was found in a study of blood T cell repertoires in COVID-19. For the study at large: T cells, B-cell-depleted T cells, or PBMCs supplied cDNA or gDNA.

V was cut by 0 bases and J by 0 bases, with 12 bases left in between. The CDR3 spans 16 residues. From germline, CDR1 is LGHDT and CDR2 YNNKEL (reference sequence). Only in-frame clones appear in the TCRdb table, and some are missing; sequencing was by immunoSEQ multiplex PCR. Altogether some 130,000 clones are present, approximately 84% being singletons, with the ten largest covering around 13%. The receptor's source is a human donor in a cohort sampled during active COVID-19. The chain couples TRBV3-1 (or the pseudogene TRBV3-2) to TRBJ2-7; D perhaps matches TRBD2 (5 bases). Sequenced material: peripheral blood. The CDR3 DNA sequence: TGTGCCAGCAGCCAAGATACCGGGGTTTTCTCCTACGAGCAGTACTTC. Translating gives CASSQDTGVFSYEQYF.